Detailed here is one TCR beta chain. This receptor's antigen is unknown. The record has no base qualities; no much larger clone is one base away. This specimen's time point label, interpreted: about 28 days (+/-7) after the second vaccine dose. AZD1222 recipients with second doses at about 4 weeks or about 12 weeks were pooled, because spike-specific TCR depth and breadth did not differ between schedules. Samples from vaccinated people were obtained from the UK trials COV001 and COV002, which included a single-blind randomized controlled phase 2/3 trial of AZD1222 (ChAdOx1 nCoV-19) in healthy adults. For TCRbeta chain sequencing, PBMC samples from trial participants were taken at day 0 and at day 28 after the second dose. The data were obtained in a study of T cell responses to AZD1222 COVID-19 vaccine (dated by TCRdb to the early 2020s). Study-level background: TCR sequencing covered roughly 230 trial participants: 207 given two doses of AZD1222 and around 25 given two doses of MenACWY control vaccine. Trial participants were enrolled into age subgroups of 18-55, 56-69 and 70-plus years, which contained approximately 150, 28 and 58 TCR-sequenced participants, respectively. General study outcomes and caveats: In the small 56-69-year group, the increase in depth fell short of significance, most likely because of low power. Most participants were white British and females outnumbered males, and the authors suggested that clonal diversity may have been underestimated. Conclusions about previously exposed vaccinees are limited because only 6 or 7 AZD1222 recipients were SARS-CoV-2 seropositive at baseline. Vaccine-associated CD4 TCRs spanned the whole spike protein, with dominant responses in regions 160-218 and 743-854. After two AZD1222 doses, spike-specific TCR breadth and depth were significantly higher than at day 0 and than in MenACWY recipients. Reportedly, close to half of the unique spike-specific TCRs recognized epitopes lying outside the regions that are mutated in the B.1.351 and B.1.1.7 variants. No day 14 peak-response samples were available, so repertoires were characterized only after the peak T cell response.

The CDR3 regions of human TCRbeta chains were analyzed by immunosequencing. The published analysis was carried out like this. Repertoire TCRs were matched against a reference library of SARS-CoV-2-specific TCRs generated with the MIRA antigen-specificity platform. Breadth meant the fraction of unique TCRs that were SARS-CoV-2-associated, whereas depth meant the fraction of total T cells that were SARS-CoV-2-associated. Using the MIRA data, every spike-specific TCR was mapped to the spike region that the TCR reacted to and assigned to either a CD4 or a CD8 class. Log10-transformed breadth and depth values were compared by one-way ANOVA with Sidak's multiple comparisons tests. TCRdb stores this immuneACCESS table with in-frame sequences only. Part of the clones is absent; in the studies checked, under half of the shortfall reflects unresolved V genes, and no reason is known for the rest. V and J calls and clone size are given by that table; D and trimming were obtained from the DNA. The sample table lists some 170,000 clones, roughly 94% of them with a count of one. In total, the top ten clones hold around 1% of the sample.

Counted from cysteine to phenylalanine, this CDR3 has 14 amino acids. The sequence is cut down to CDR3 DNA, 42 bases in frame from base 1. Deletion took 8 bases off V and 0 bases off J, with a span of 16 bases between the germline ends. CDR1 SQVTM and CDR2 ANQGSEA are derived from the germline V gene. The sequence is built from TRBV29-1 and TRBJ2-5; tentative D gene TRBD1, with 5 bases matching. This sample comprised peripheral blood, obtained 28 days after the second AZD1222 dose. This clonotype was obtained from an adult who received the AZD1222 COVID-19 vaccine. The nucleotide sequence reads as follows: TGCAGCCATTCTCCAGGGTACTACCAAGAGACCCAGTACTTC. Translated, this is CSHSPGYYQETQYF.